The clone carrying this TCR beta chain was found many times. What it recognizes is unknown. These data originate in a study of T cells in Graves' hyperthyroidism and ophthalmopathy. RNA transcripts yielded amplified TCR beta CDR3 regions. An initial round of RT-PCR targeting the TCR CDR3 relied on the HTBI primer set. TCRdb ran MiXCR on the multiplex PCR reads and lists one entry per CDR3 protein. The sample holds 370,000 or so distinct CDR3 sequences, roughly 13% seen once. Broader study findings: The model's output predicted ophthalmopathy at a median of 6.5 months prior to onset.

This CDR3 has 12 residues. V lost 2 bases and J 6 bases, leaving 7 bases between the germline ends. The chain recombines TRBV12-3 or TRBV12-4 with TRBJ1-2; no firm D call. Material for sequencing was blood. This TCR derives from a man aged 25-45 years with Graves' hyperthyroidism that later progressed to Graves' ophthalmopathy. The CDR3 spells CASSLRVNGYTF. The DNA of the CDR3 is TGTGCCAGCAGTTTAAGGGTAAATGGCTACACCTTC.